The 28 T cell receptor beta chains below were found in one sample sequenced in a study of cytomegalovirus exposure and HLA in healthy donors (dated by TCRdb to about 2017). Libraries were built with the immunoSEQ multiplex PCR assay. This immuneACCESS table, as held by TCRdb, lists in-frame sequences with V and J called but not all clones. Of the missing ones, under half trace to an unresolved V gene in checked studies; the others have no known cause. The table for this sample lists about 200,000 clones; approximately 78% of them were counted only once. The ten largest clones represent roughly 1.2% of the sample. The sample was PBMCs. These receptors all stem from a woman between 25 and 40 years old in good health and CMV-seronegative.

This clone was counted only a few times. The chain has TRBV7-2 and TRBJ2-2; D unresolved. V shed 1 base and J shed 0 bases, with 3 bases lying between them. The CDR3 runs to 14 residues. Germline loops: CDR1 SGHTA, CDR2 FQGNSA. CDR3 DNA: TGTGCCAGCAGCTTAGTAGCGAACACCGGGGAGCTGTTTTTT. Translating gives CASSLVANTGELFF. Based on the CDR3 plus reference TRBV7-2 and TRBJ2-2, the full variable domain is GAGVSQSPSNKVTEKGKDVELRCDPISGHTALYWYRQSLGQGLEFLIYFQGNSAPDKSGLPSDRFSAERTGGSVSTLTIQRTQQEDSAVYLCASSLVANTGELFFGEGSRLTVL.

This clone appeared once. V usage is TRBV6-1 and J usage is TRBJ2-3, with D uncertain. Trimming shortened V by 6 bases and J by 5 bases, and 9 bases separated the two germline ends. CDR1 and CDR2 (germline): MNHNS, SASEGT. This CDR3 is 12 amino acids long. The CDR3 spells CASRESGDTQYF. The CDR3 DNA reads TGTGCCAGCAGAGAGAGTGGAGATACGCAGTATTTT.

V and J are TRBV11-2 and TRBJ1-1, with D maybe TRBD1 (6 bases). The germline CDR1 and CDR2 sequences are SGHAT and FQNNGV. The V gene lost 6 bases and the J gene lost 5 bases, with 19 bases spanning the gap. This CDR3 is built from 15 residues. The CDR3 region has the DNA TGTGCCAGCAGACCAAACAGGGACGGTAAAACTGAAGCTTTCTTT. This encodes CASRPNRDGKTEAFF.

This clone was observed once. The genes are TRBV30 and TRBJ2-7, with TRBD2 matching 7 bases. Trimming at V came to 2 bases and at J to 0 bases, leaving 4 bases not matched to a gene. CDR1 is GTSNPN, CDR2 SVGIG, per germline (reference sequence). The CDR3 contains 14 residues. CDR3 loop: CAWSIGGSSYEQYF. The CDR3 nucleotides read TGTGCCTGGAGTATCGGCGGGAGCTCCTACGAGCAGTACTTC.

V is TRBV30 and J is TRBJ1-4; no firm D call. The germline gives CDR1 GTSNPN, CDR2 SVGIG (reference sequence). The V and J ends lost 3 bases and 5 bases respectively, with 10 bases between them. This CDR3 region has 13 residues. CDR3 loop: CAWRQRGNEKLFF. CDR3 in DNA: TGTGCCTGGAGGCAGCGGGGAAATGAAAAACTGTTTTTT.

The rearrangement uses TRBV18 and TRBJ2-6, with 14 bases identical to TRBD2. This CDR3 region has 20 residues. The ends lost 0 bases at V and 1 base at J; junction bases unmatched: 5. Germline assignment: CDR1 KGHSH and CDR2 LQKENI. The CDR3 spells CASSPPTGLAGASGANVLTF. The CDR3 DNA sequence: TGTGCCAGCTCACCACCTACGGGACTAGCGGGAGCTTCTGGGGCCAACGTCCTGACTTTC.

V gene TRBV7-9 combines with J gene TRBJ2-7; TRBD2 matches 10 bases. V trimming: 1 base; J trimming: 4 bases; junction bases outside the gene matches: 4. The germline gives CDR1 SEHNR, CDR2 FQNEAQ (reference sequence). There are 15 residues in the CDR3. The CDR3, as DNA: TGTGCCAGCAGCTTAGTCCCTAGCGGGGGATACGAGCAGTACTTC. This sequence encodes CASSLVPSGGYEQYF.

V gene TRBV30 combines with J gene TRBJ1-1; 9 bases line up with TRBD1. The CDR3 totals 16 residues. Trimming removed 2 bases from V and 0 bases from J; junction bases left unmatched: 7. In germline, CDR1 is GTSNPN, CDR2 SVGIG (reference sequence). The CDR3 region has the DNA TGTGCCTGGAGTTATAGGCGGGACAGGGTGAACACTGAAGCTTTCTTT. It is translated as CAWSYRRDRVNTEAFF.

The V call is TRBV29-1, the J call TRBJ1-3; no definite D call. The germline V gene encodes CDR1 SQVTM and CDR2 ANQGSEA. The CDR3 totals 14 residues. The V gene lost 6 bases and the J gene lost 0 bases, with 12 bases spanning the gap. CDR3 bases: TGCAGCGTCCCTTGTTCGGTCTCTGGAAACACCATATATTTT. This encodes CSVPCSVSGNTIYF.

V is TRBV5-1 and J is TRBJ2-1, with a weak D call TRBD1 (5 bases). The CDR3 length is 15 residues. The germline V gene encodes CDR1 SGHRS and CDR2 YFSETQ. The ends were cut back, 5 bases at V and 0 bases at J, with 12 bases in the middle. Here the CDR3 DNA reads TGCGCCAGCAGGACAGTTGGAAGCTCCTACAATGAGCAGTTCTTC. Translation: CASRTVGSSYNEQFF.

V and J are TRBV7-3 and TRBJ2-1; D might be TRBD2 (6 bases). Germline V gene lookup returns CDR1 SGHTA and CDR2 FQGTGA. This CDR3 contains 13 residues. The V end lost 5 bases, the J end lost 7 bases, and 12 bases lay between the germline ends. The CDR3 is CASSPGGYNEQFF. The CDR3 bases are TGTGCCAGCAGCCCCGGGGGATATAATGAGCAGTTCTTC.

The rearrangement uses TRBV27 and TRBJ1-6; 7 bases map to TRBD1. V shed 2 bases, J shed 6 bases, and the junction held 4 bases outside the gene matches. CDR1 MNHEY and CDR2 SMNVEV come from the germline V gene (reference sequence). This CDR3 comprises 15 residues. CDR3 in DNA: TGTGCCAGCAGTTTAGGGGGACAGATTAATTCACCCCTCCACTTT. This encodes CASSLGGQINSPLHF.

This clone was picked up a small number of times. This chain links TRBV18 with TRBJ2-7; TRBD1 matches at 10 bases. CDR3 length: 15 residues. CDR1 and CDR2 (germline): KGHSH, LQKENI. The V segment lost 3 bases and the J segment 3 bases; nucleotides outside the gene matches: 5. CDR3 sequence (DNA): TGTGCCAGCTCACCGGCGACAGGGGGCAACTACGAGCAGTACTTC. This gives the protein CASSPATGGNYEQYF.

The gene calls are TRBV6-1 and TRBJ2-1; unclear D gene. Per germline, CDR1 MNHNS and CDR2 SASEGT. The CDR3 covers 16 residues. Deletions cut 4 bases from V and 1 base from J, with 14 bases between. The chain's CDR3 is CASSGPHAVSYNEQFF. The CDR3 DNA follows: TGTGCCAGCAGTGGACCCCATGCGGTATCCTACAATGAGCAGTTCTTC.

This chain connects TRBV19 to TRBJ2-2, with D uncertain. From germline, CDR1 is LNHDA and CDR2 SQIVND (reference sequence). The CDR3 runs 12 residues. V shed 3 bases and J shed 6 bases, with 5 bases lying between them. The CDR3 sequence: CASSIRAGELFF. CDR3 sequence (DNA): TGTGCCAGTAGTATTCGAGCCGGGGAGCTGTTTTTT.

This clone was seen a handful of times. The chain has TRBV28 and TRBJ1-2, with a weak D call TRBD1 (5 bases). In germline, CDR1 is MDHEN, CDR2 SYDVKM. With 7 bases removed from V and 3 bases from J, the gap between germline ends came to 18 bases. This CDR3 spans 15 amino acids. As DNA, the CDR3 is TGTGCCAGCACTACCGGACCGGGAGGGGACTATGGCTACACCTTC. Its translation: CASTTGPGGDYGYTF.

V and J are TRBV7-9 and TRBJ1-1, with D uncertain. This CDR3 contains 13 residues. V gave up 5 bases and J gave up 1 base, with 8 bases separating them. Per the germline V gene, CDR1 is SEHNR and CDR2 is FQNEAQ (reference sequence). CDR3 in DNA: TGTGCCAGCAGCCCCGACACGAACACTGAAGCTTTCTTT. Translated, it gives CASSPDTNTEAFF.

The J gene is TRBJ2-3, the V gene TRBV14; 7 positions agree with TRBD2. CDR1 and CDR2 from the germline V gene are SGHDN and FVKESK. CDR3 length: 18 amino acids. J lost 4 bases, V lost 0 bases, and 13 bases had no gene match. CDR3 in DNA: TGTGCCAGCAGCCAAGAGTGGTCAAGCGGGACCTGGCCAGATACGCAGTATTTT. This translates into CASSQEWSSGTWPDTQYF.

This clone showed up just a few times. The J gene is TRBJ1-1, the V gene TRBV7-6; possible D gene TRBD1, 5 bases. This CDR3 has 16 amino acids. V lost 5 bases, J lost 0 bases, and 16 bases lay in between. Germline CDR1 reads SGHVS; CDR2 reads FNYEAQ. CDR3 bases: TGTGCCAGCAGCCGTGATTCGGCGACAGTGAACACTGAAGCTTTCTTT. Protein: CASSRDSATVNTEAFF.

V usage is TRBV30 and J usage is TRBJ2-7, with D possibly matching TRBD2 (5 bases). The CDR3 covers 11 residues. Trimming removed 3 bases from V and 2 bases from J, with 5 bases in between. Germline lookup yields CDR1 GTSNPN and CDR2 SVGIG (reference sequence). CDR3 nucleotides: TGTGCCTGGAGGGAGGCCTACGAGCAGTACTTC. This sequence encodes CAWREAYEQYF.

This chain connects TRBV30 to TRBJ1-3; no reliable D call. Trimming shortened V by 4 bases and J by 1 base, and 8 bases separated the two germline ends. The germline gives CDR1 GTSNPN, CDR2 SVGIG (reference sequence). There are 13 residues in the CDR3. The CDR3: CAWITESGNTIYF. In DNA, the CDR3 is TGTGCCTGGATAACAGAATCTGGAAACACCATATATTTT.

The chain carries TRBV4-1 and TRBJ2-4; TRBD2 agrees at 10 bases. The germline V gene encodes CDR1 MGHRA and CDR2 YSYEKL. The CDR3 is made up of 16 amino acids. Trimming cost V 6 bases and J 7 bases; bases outside gene matches: 12. The CDR3 DNA follows: TGCGCCAGCAGTCCTAGCGGGAGATCCAGTCTGAACATTCAGTACTTC. Translation gives CASSPSGRSSLNIQYF.

This clone was seen only once. The chain has TRBV5-6 and TRBJ2-7, with 9 bases fitting TRBD2. The germline gives CDR1 SGHDT, CDR2 YYEEEE. The CDR3 extends over 15 amino acids. J lost 0 bases, V lost 2 bases, and 3 bases had no gene match. CDR3 bases: TGTGCCAGCAGCTTTGGACTAGCGCACTCCTACGAGCAGTACTTC. Protein product: CASSFGLAHSYEQYF.

The chain has TRBV9 and TRBJ2-1; D uncertain. Germline CDR1 SGDLS, CDR2 YYNGEE. This CDR3 comprises 14 residues. Trimming removed 0 bases from V and 3 bases from J, with 7 bases in between. CDR3 sequence reads: CASSVDAGYNEQFF. The CDR3, as DNA: TGTGCCAGCAGCGTAGATGCAGGCTACAATGAGCAGTTCTTC.

The chain joins TRBV11-3 to TRBJ2-7, with D tentatively TRBD2 (5 bases). Germline V gene data show CDR1 as SGHNT and CDR2 as YENEEA. V was trimmed by 5 bases and J by 7 bases, leaving 15 bases between them. This CDR3 region has 13 residues. CDR3 amino acids: CASSPGTTGEQYF. CDR3 nucleotides: TGTGCCAGCAGCCCGGGCACTACGGGGGAGCAGTACTTC.

In its sample, this clone was seen a few times. The junction departs from the called germline gene at one end, perhaps through a read error. This chain joins TRBV6-1 and TRBJ1-3; D ambiguous. The V gene's germline CDR1 is MNHNS and CDR2 SASEGT. CDR3 length equals 10 residues. CDR3 DNA sequence: TGTGCCAGCAGTGAACGTTCAGTTTGTTTT. Encoded protein: CASSERSVCF.

The chain uses TRBV6-5 and TRBJ2-2; 9 positions agree with TRBD1. The CDR3 sequence is 15 residues long. Germline V gene data show CDR1 as MNHEY and CDR2 as SVGAGI. Unmatched junction bases numbered 2, after V lost 2 bases and J lost 4 bases. CDR3 region: CASSYGQGSTGELFF. The CDR3 nucleotides are TGTGCCAGCAGTTACGGACAGGGGTCCACCGGGGAGCTGTTTTTT.

V gene TRBV2 combines with J gene TRBJ1-2; a weak D match, TRBD1 (5 bases). Germline-derived CDR1 and CDR2 are SNHLY and FYNNEI. Trimming removed 7 bases from V and 5 bases from J, with 26 bases in between. CDR3 length: 17 residues. CDR3 sequence (DNA): TGTGCCAGCATCCACCAAGGGCTCCGACAGTTGCTTTATGGCTACACCTTC. This translates into CASIHQGLRQLLYGYTF.